This TCR beta chain derives from a study of T cells after yellow fever vaccination. Study-level results: Few clonotypes appeared in both CD4 and CD8 compartments. Though it reached lower strength, the secondary response hit its peak faster, day 5 versus 15.

Trimming stripped 0 bases from V and 6 bases from J, with 12 bases between. The CDR3 has 14 amino acids. CDR1 and CDR2 (germline): MGHRA, YSYEKL. With respect to this clonotype: Its antigen is not known.

Synthesis of TCR cDNA relied on 5'RACE template switching, which attached a universal primer site and UMIs. MiXCR, run by TCRdb on the 5' RACE reads, gives a single entry per CDR3 protein. In the table there are around 500,000 distinct CDR3 sequences, 20% to 25% of which are singletons. This TCR was recovered from a man aged 18-30 years who received the YFV17D yellow fever vaccine. This specimen was PBMCs, taken 21 days after the first yellow fever vaccination. V is TRBV4-1 and J is TRBJ2-7; D ambiguous. This chain's CDR3 is CASSQDLGLGEQYF. The CDR3 coding sequence is TGCGCCAGCAGCCAAGATCTCGGTCTGGGCGAGCAGTACTTC.